This passage covers 11 T cell receptor beta chains from one sample sequenced in a study of radiotherapy plus CTLA-4 blockade in lung cancer. The protocol was immunoSEQ multiplex PCR, while the TCRdb copy is restricted to in-frame clones and leaves out a portion. The table lists tens of thousands of clones, about 85% of them singletons. Sequences were derived from peripheral blood, sampled from a patient treated with radiotherapy plus ipilimumab. These receptors were obtained from a human donor with non-small cell lung cancer who had a complete response to radiotherapy plus ipilimumab.

The genes are TRBV6-6 and TRBJ1-5, with 7 bases lining up with TRBD1. The germline V gene has CDR1 MNHNY and CDR2 SVGAGI (reference sequence). The CDR3 has 14 residues. J lost 2 bases, V lost 4 bases, and 2 bases had no gene match. The CDR3 bases are TGTGCCAGCAGTTTCGGACAGGGCAATCAGCCCCAGCATTTT. Residues: CASSFGQGNQPQHF.

The rearrangement uses TRBV10-1 and TRBJ2-3; TRBD1 matches 7 bases. J was trimmed by 7 bases and V by 8 bases; bases with no gene match: 9. CDR3 length: 13 residues. Germline lookup yields CDR1 WNHNN and CDR2 SYGVQD (reference sequence). The CDR3 loop is CASASGQENTQYF. The DNA of the CDR3 is TGCGCCAGCGCGTCTGGACAGGAGAATACGCAGTATTTT.

This chain joins TRBV4-1 and TRBJ2-1, with 12 bases fitting TRBD2. The trim removed 0 bases at V and 7 bases at J, leaving 4 bases unmatched. Germline V gene sequence: CDR1 MGHRA, CDR2 YSYEKL. The CDR3 is 16 amino acids. The CDR3 here is CASSQEALAGGNEQFF. The CDR3, as DNA: TGCGCCAGCAGCCAAGAGGCCCTAGCGGGAGGGAATGAGCAGTTCTTC.

The chain employs TRBV2 and TRBJ2-1, with TRBD1 as a possible D gene (7 bases). This CDR3 contains 14 residues. V was shortened by 6 bases and J by 6 bases, with 15 bases between the two germline ends. CDR1 is SNHLY and CDR2 is FYNNEI in the germline V gene. CDR3 residues: CASSPGQEGNEQFF. CDR3 DNA sequence: TGTGCCAGCAGCCCCGGACAGGAGGGCAATGAGCAGTTCTTC.

This clone was found a few times. The chain uses TRBV7-2 and TRBJ1-1; 9 bases are a match to TRBD1. V shed 4 bases and J 1 base; nucleotides not matched to a gene: 4. Germline-derived CDR1 and CDR2 are SGHTA and FQGNSA. The CDR3 contains 15 residues. Here the CDR3 DNA reads TGTGCCAGCAGCTGGGGGGACAGGGCGAACACTGAAGCTTTCTTT. Encoded protein: CASSWGDRANTEAFF.

The chain couples TRBV5-4 to TRBJ1-2; 8 nucleotides match TRBD1. This CDR3 is 13 amino acids long. Trimming at V came to 4 bases and at J to 13 bases, leaving 12 bases not matched to a gene. Germline V gives CDR1 SGHNT, CDR2 YYREEE (reference sequence). The CDR3 is CASSPGQEQRGTF. The CDR3, as DNA: TGTGCCAGCAGCCCGGGACAGGAGCAACGGGGCACCTTC.

The rearrangement links TRBV29-1 to TRBJ2-7; D possibly corresponds to TRBD2 (6 bases). Germline lookup yields CDR1 SQVTM and CDR2 ANQGSEA. Trimming cost V 7 bases and J 5 bases, with 21 bases left between them. The CDR3 runs 14 residues. The CDR3 coding sequence is TGCAGCGCTACCTCCGGGGACTCTTCTCACGAGCAGTACGTC. Translated, it gives CSATSGDSSHEQYV.

The genes are TRBV30 and TRBJ2-3; 7 nucleotides align to TRBD1. CDR3 length: 16 amino acids. J lost 3 bases, V lost 0 bases, and 9 bases had no gene match. The germline V gene has CDR1 GTSNPN and CDR2 SVGIG (reference sequence). The CDR3 DNA sequence: TGTGCCTGGAGTGTCCCGACAGGGCGATGGACAGATACGCAGTATTTT. It is translated as CAWSVPTGRWTDTQYF.

This clone was observed once. The CDR3 DNA reads TGTGCCAGCAGCCGACAGGGGCTAAGCACAGATACGCAGTATTTT. Translation: CASSRQGLSTDTQYF. V gene TRBV9 combines with J gene TRBJ2-3; the match to TRBD1 covers 8 bases. Germline assignment: CDR1 SGDLS and CDR2 YYNGEE. The length of the CDR3 is 15 residues. V lost 4 bases and J lost 0; bases outside the gene matches: 4. The full variable domain, rest sourced from reference TRBV9 and TRBJ2-3, is DSGVTQTPKHLITATGQRVTLRCSPRSGDLSVYWYQQSLDQGLQFLIQYYNGEERAKGNILERFSAQQFPDLHSELNLSSLELGDSALYFCASSRQGLSTDTQYFGPGTRLTVL.

The chain recombines TRBV6-1 with TRBJ1-1; 10 bases agree with TRBD1. The CDR3 is 15 residues long. Germline loops: CDR1 MNHNS, CDR2 SASEGT. J lost 7 bases, V lost 4 bases, and 9 bases had no gene match. The CDR3 protein is CASSGGGTGEVEAFF. Written as DNA, the CDR3 is TGTGCCAGCAGTGGAGGCGGGACAGGGGAAGTTGAAGCTTTCTTT.

The CDR3 here is CASSEGWGDDYEQFF. The CDR3 region has the DNA TGTGCCAGCAGTGAAGGGTGGGGGGATGACTATGAGCAGTTCTTC. The chain employs TRBV6-1 and TRBJ2-1; tentative D call: TRBD2 (6 bases). The CDR3 extends over 15 amino acids. V was clipped by 1 base and J by 8 bases, with 15 bases between them. The germline V gene has CDR1 MNHNS and CDR2 SASEGT.